Sequencing of this T cell receptor beta chain was carried out in a study of post-analysis software for immune sequencing data. This clonotype was counted many times. What it binds is unknown. This CDR3 has 16 amino acids. Trimming removed 6 bases from V and 2 bases from J; junction bases left unmatched: 9. The germline V gene encodes CDR1 DFQATT and CDR2 SNEGSKA (reference sequence). General observations from the study: F measure showed strong co-clustering of same-batch samples. About 5 TRBV segments, including TRBV5-6, TRBV5-1 and TRBV20-1, were more frequent in patients than controls.

Unique molecular identifiers were present in the TCR beta cDNA libraries. MiXCR was run by TCRdb on the PCR reads, yielding one entry per CDR3 protein. The sample yields some 240,000 distinct CDR3 sequences, 36% seen once. The origin of this receptor is a girl aged 5-17 years with multiple sclerosis. Sequenced sample: blood. The J gene is TRBJ2-5, the V gene TRBV20-1; 13 bases map to TRBD2. The CDR3 DNA reads as TGCAGTGCGGGGCAGGGACTAGCGGGGATACAAGAGACCCAGTACTTC. Amino acid sequence: CSAGQGLAGIQETQYF.